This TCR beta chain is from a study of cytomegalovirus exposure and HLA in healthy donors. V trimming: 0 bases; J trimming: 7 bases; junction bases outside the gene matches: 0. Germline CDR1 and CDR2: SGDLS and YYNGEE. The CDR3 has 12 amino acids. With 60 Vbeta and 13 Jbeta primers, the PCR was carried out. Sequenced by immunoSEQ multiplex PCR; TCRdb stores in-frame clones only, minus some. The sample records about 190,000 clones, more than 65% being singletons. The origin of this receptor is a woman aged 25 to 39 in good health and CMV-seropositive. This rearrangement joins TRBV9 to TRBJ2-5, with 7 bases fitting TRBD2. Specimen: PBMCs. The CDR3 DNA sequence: TGTGCCAGCAGCGTAGGGGGGGGGACCCAGTACTTC. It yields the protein CASSVGGGTQYF.